One and the same sample provided the 16 T cell receptor beta chains below, sequenced in a study of T cell responses to AZD1222 COVID-19 vaccine. The assay was immunoSEQ multiplex PCR, and TCRdb's table has in-frame clones only and misses some. The sample lists some 110,000 clones; 82% were seen once. Material: peripheral blood, obtained on day 0 of AZD1222 vaccination. The receptors here all came from an adult in good health.

This rearrangement joins TRBV6-2 or TRBV6-3 to TRBJ2-5; TRBD2 aligns across 11 bases. The V gene end was trimmed by 0 bases and the J gene end by 3 bases; junction bases not matched to a gene: 9. The CDR3 contains 18 residues. From germline, CDR1 is MNHEY and CDR2 SVGEGT. The CDR3 bases are TGTGCCAGCAGTTACTCTACCCGACTAGCGGGGAGAGAAGAGACCCAGTACTTC. Protein sequence: CASSYSTRLAGREETQYF.

The rearrangement links TRBV7-8 to TRBJ1-2; tentative D call: TRBD1 (5 bases). The CDR3 has 14 amino acids. Germline assignment: CDR1 SGHVS and CDR2 FQNEAQ. V dropped 5 bases and J dropped 2 bases, with 12 bases sitting between them. This CDR3 is CASSVMTVNYGYTF. In nucleotides, the CDR3 is TGTGCCAGCAGCGTTATGACAGTAAACTATGGCTACACCTTC.

The chain links TRBV4-1 to TRBJ1-1; D unresolved. CDR1 and CDR2 from the germline V gene are MGHRA and YSYEKL. V shed 1 base and J shed 3 bases, with 12 bases lying between them. The length of the CDR3 is 15 residues. The CDR3 region is CASSQATESYTEAFF. DNA for the CDR3: TGCGCCAGCAGCCAAGCGACGGAGAGTTACACTGAAGCTTTCTTT.

V gene TRBV19 combines with J gene TRBJ1-4, with D possibly being TRBD1 (6 bases). The V end lost 5 bases, the J end lost 0 bases, and 10 bases lay between the germline ends. The CDR3 is 15 amino acids. Germline V CDR1 and CDR2: LNHDA, SQIVND (reference sequence). CDR3 in DNA: TGTGCCAGTAGTGGCAACAGGGCAACTAATGAAAAACTGTTTTTT. Protein sequence: CASSGNRATNEKLFF.

The CDR3 spells CSVVRSRGIGTDTQYF. The DNA for the CDR3 is TGCAGCGTTGTCAGGTCGAGGGGCATTGGCACAGATACGCAGTATTTT. The chain recombines TRBV29-1 with TRBJ2-3; the D call may be TRBD1 or TRBD2 (5 bases each). The V gene lost 4 bases and the J gene lost 1 base, with 18 bases spanning the gap. Germline loops: CDR1 SQVTM, CDR2 ANQGSEA. The CDR3 length is 16 residues.

This clone came up many times. The gene calls are TRBV15 and TRBJ1-6; possibly TRBD1 for D (5 bases). This CDR3 comprises 15 residues. The germline V and J ends were trimmed by 5 bases and 2 bases, with 10 bases remaining between them. Germline V gives CDR1 LNHNV, CDR2 YYDKDF (reference sequence). In nucleotides, the CDR3 is TGTGCCACCAGCTTAAGACAGACCTATAATTCACCCCTCCACTTT. This translates into CATSLRQTYNSPLHF.

This chain connects TRBV11-3 to TRBJ2-2; D might be TRBD1 (5 bases). This CDR3 contains 15 residues. The V gene's germline CDR1 is SGHNT and CDR2 YENEEA. Trimming removed 4 bases from V and 1 base from J, with 10 bases in between. This chain's CDR3 is CASSYETVNTGELFF. The CDR3 nucleotides read TGTGCCAGCAGCTATGAGACAGTGAACACCGGGGAGCTGTTTTTT.

The chain uses TRBV19 and TRBJ1-6; weak D call: TRBD1 (6 bases). CDR1 LNHDA and CDR2 SQIVND come from the germline V gene (reference sequence). This CDR3 has 19 residues. Trimming left V 3 bases short and J 7 bases short, with 25 bases between. The CDR3 loop is CASSIAGHQYGRGNSPLHF. CDR3 DNA: TGTGCCAGTAGTATCGCGGGACACCAGTACGGGAGAGGCAATTCACCCCTCCACTTT.

This chain joins TRBV3-1 (or the pseudogene TRBV3-2) and TRBJ2-5; D is unclear. The CDR3 is 14 residues long. Germline CDR1 LGHDT, CDR2 YNNKEL (reference sequence). The V end lost 1 base, the J end lost 5 bases, and 11 bases lay between the germline ends. CDR3 nucleotide sequence: TGTGCCAGCAGCCAAGTACTGGGCCCTGAGACCCAGTACTTC. Amino acid sequence: CASSQVLGPETQYF.

The chain combines TRBV5-1 with TRBJ1-1, with 8 nucleotides matching TRBD1. The CDR3 runs 20 residues. Germline trimming cut 0 bases from V and 0 bases from J; bases unmatched to any gene: 16. Germline loops: CDR1 SGHRS, CDR2 YFSETQ. In DNA form, the CDR3 reads TGCGCCAGCAGCTTGGACGGGACAGGAGTGCTTCCGCTCATGAACACTGAAGCTTTCTTT. Translation: CASSLDGTGVLPLMNTEAFF.

The chain uses TRBV7-2 and TRBJ2-1, with 7 bases that match TRBD1. The CDR3 extends over 15 amino acids. CDR1 and CDR2 (germline): SGHTA, FQGNSA. After removal of 7 bases from V and 2 bases from J, the junction contained 8 bases not matched to a gene. CDR3 amino acids: CASKTEGATYNEQFF. In DNA, the CDR3 is TGTGCCAGCAAAACCGAGGGGGCCACCTACAATGAGCAGTTCTTC.

V gene TRBV7-9 combines with J gene TRBJ2-2; TRBD2 matches at 7 bases. The CDR3 covers 15 residues. Trimming took 3 bases from V and 0 from J; bases not matched to a gene: 1. Germline CDR1 reads SEHNR; CDR2 reads FQNEAQ (reference sequence). CDR3 sequence reads: CASSFGGSNTGELFF. The CDR3 DNA reads as TGTGCCAGCAGCTTCGGGGGGTCGAACACCGGGGAGCTGTTTTTT.

This clone was seen a handful of times. The chain recombines TRBV6-6 with TRBJ1-1; 7 nucleotides align to TRBD1. CDR3 length: 15 residues. The germline gives CDR1 MNHNY, CDR2 SVGAGI (reference sequence). The V segment lost 4 bases and the J segment 9 bases; nucleotides outside the gene matches: 14. CDR3 sequence reads: CASSLPPGQYAKAFF. As DNA, the CDR3 is TGTGCCAGCAGTTTACCTCCGGGACAGTATGCCAAAGCTTTCTTT.

The chain employs TRBV27 and TRBJ1-1; no clear D. V lost 3 bases to trimming and J lost 1 base, with 6 bases between them. The CDR3 covers 13 residues. Per the germline V gene, CDR1 is MNHEY and CDR2 is SMNVEV (reference sequence). The CDR3 DNA reads as TGTGCCAGCAGTTTTGGAGGGAACACTGAAGCTTTCTTT. Translating it yields CASSFGGNTEAFF.

The chain combines TRBV19 with TRBJ2-7; D not certain. Germline CDR1 is LNHDA and CDR2 is SQIVND (reference sequence). Trimming took 4 bases from V and 2 from J, leaving 6 bases between them. The CDR3 sequence is 12 residues long. For the CDR3, the DNA is TGTGCCAGTAGTACAGGAACCTACGAGCAGTACTTC. Protein product: CASSTGTYEQYF.

This chain links TRBV2 with TRBJ2-3; D unclear. CDR1 and CDR2 from the germline V gene are SNHLY and FYNNEI. V was trimmed by 7 bases and J by 3 bases, leaving 2 bases between them. The CDR3 loop spans 10 amino acids. In nucleotides, the CDR3 is TGTGCCAGCACGACAGATACGCAGTATTTT. Residues: CASTTDTQYF. The variable domain in full, with the rest retrieved from reference TRBV2 and TRBJ2-3, is EPEVTQTPSHQVTQMGQEVILRCVPISNHLYFYWYRQILGQKVEFLVSFYNNEISEKSEIFDDQFSVERPDGSNFTLKIRSTKLEDSAMYFCASTTDTQYFGPGTRLTVL.